This T cell receptor (beta chain) was profiled in a study of shared clonotypes between healthy human individuals. CD45RO-negative cells were positively selected for CCR7, leaving out terminally differentiated effector memory CD45RA+ cells. At the deep level, the assay was run. Around 30,000 T cell genomes, or about 190 ng DNA, went into the sorted-subset replicate PCRs. The assay was immunoSEQ multiplex PCR, and TCRdb's table has in-frame clones only and misses some. This repertoire shows hundreds of thousands of clones, 96% found once; its top ten account for roughly 0.1%. The V end lost 4 bases, the J end lost 3 bases, and 16 bases lay between the germline ends. The CDR3 runs to 15 residues. Germline CDR1 reads SGHDN; CDR2 reads FVKESK.

The sample was naive CD8+ T cells sorted from blood. This rearrangement joins TRBV14 to TRBJ2-7, with D possibly matching TRBD2 (6 bases). The source is a woman in her twenties or thirties in good health. The CDR3 is CASSPGGTAYYEQYF. DNA of the CDR3: TGTGCCAGCAGCCCGGGCGGGACGGCATACTACGAGCAGTACTTC.